Listed here are 31 T cell receptor beta chains from one sample, sequenced in a study of OX40 agonist ivuxolimab in advanced cancers. The protocol was immunoSEQ multiplex PCR, while the TCRdb copy is restricted to in-frame clones and leaves out a portion. The repertoire holds about 73,000 clones, 80% to 95% seen once, with more than 8.5% in the top ten. This sample comprised CD4+ or CD8+ T cells sorted from blood, obtained in a trial of the OX40 agonist ivuxolimab. These receptors all come from an adult with an advanced solid tumor such as melanoma, head and neck, liver or kidney cancer.

The chain joins TRBV7-8 to TRBJ1-2; D remains unclear. Germline lookup yields CDR1 SGHVS and CDR2 FQNEAQ. Trimming pared 3 bases from V and 7 bases from J, leaving 21 bases between. This CDR3 comprises 16 residues. The CDR3: CASSFTSGPQRGGYTF. CDR3 nucleotides: TGTGCCAGCAGCTTTACAAGCGGACCGCAACGAGGTGGCTACACCTTC. Using reference TRBV7-8 and TRBJ1-2 for the parts outside the CDR3, the full variable domain is GAGVSQSPRYKVAKRGQDVALRCDPISGHVSLFWYQQALGQGPEFLTYFQNEAQLDKSGLPSDRFFAERPEGSVSTLKIQRTQQEDSAVYLCASSFTSGPQRGGYTFGSGTRLTVV.

This clone has just one count. The chain links TRBV6-5 to TRBJ2-7; possible D gene TRBD2, 5 bases. In germline, CDR1 is MNHEY, CDR2 SVGAGI. The CDR3 has 14 amino acids. V lost 7 bases and J 4 bases, leaving 17 bases between the germline ends. The CDR3 DNA reads TGTGCCAGCATGATTCTGGACGGGGAATACGAGCAGTACTTC. Protein product: CASMILDGEYEQYF.

The V gene is TRBV15, the J gene TRBJ2-1; tentatively, D is TRBD1 (7 bases). CDR3 size: 15 residues. The V end lost 3 bases, the J end lost 5 bases, and 14 bases lay between the germline ends. Germline loops: CDR1 LNHNV, CDR2 YYDKDF (reference sequence). The CDR3 bases are TGTGCCACCAGCAGGGGAGACAGGGAGGACAATGAGCAGTTCTTC. Its translation is CATSRGDREDNEQFF.

The chain couples TRBV6-4 to TRBJ1-2, with a tentative D call TRBD1 (6 bases). The CDR3 extends over 17 amino acids. Trimming took 0 bases from V and 4 from J, leaving 18 bases between them. Germline CDR1 reads MRHNA; CDR2 reads SNTAGT. The CDR3 region is CASSDSPRGGGGYGYTF. As DNA, the CDR3 is TGTGCCAGCAGTGACTCCCCCCGCGGGGGCGGCGGCTATGGCTACACCTTC.

This clone was picked up one time. This chain connects TRBV13 to TRBJ2-2; 7 bases match TRBD1. V shed 5 bases, J shed 1 base, and the junction held 4 bases outside the gene matches. Germline V gene data show CDR1 as PRHDT and CDR2 as FYEKMQ (reference sequence). This CDR3 is built from 15 residues. The CDR3 DNA follows: TGTGCCAGCAGCGAGTGGACAGGGAACACCGGGGAGCTGTTTTTT. Translation gives CASSEWTGNTGELFF.

This clone was seen a few times. Other DNA sequences in the sample encode the same CDR3. The gene calls are TRBV30 and TRBJ1-1, with TRBD1 matching 10 bases. Germline loops: CDR1 GTSNPN, CDR2 SVGIG (reference sequence). V shed 2 bases and J 5 bases; nucleotides not matched to a gene: 5. This CDR3 spans 14 amino acids. CDR3 sequence: CAWSPGQGRTEAFF. CDR3 nucleotide sequence: TGTGCCTGGAGTCCGGGACAGGGGAGGACTGAAGCTTTCTTT.

This rearrangement joins TRBV10-3 to TRBJ1-6, with D perhaps TRBD1 (6 bases). From germline, CDR1 is ENHRY and CDR2 SYGVKD. This CDR3 contains 16 residues. Written as DNA, the CDR3 is TGTGCTACAGAGAGCCCCTCGGGGGGCCATAATTCACCCCTCCACTTT. Translating it yields CATESPSGGHNSPLHF.

This rearrangement joins TRBV19 to TRBJ2-7; no clear D gene. This CDR3 contains 12 residues. The V end lost 3 bases, the J end lost 6 bases, and 9 bases lay between the germline ends. CDR1 is LNHDA and CDR2 is SQIVND in the germline V gene (reference sequence). This CDR3 reads CASSISGREQYF. The DNA of the CDR3 is TGTGCCAGTAGTATTTCGGGTCGCGAGCAGTACTTC.

V usage is TRBV9 and J usage is TRBJ1-1; D is undetermined. Germline-derived CDR1 and CDR2 are SGDLS and YYNGEE. Trimming pared 4 bases from V and 1 base from J, leaving 8 bases between. CDR3 length: 13 residues. CDR3 sequence: CASSLTENTEAFF. In DNA form, the CDR3 reads TGTGCCAGCAGCCTAACAGAGAACACTGAAGCTTTCTTT.

The gene calls are TRBV10-1 and TRBJ1-1; 7 bases align to TRBD1. Looked up from germline, CDR1 is WNHNN and CDR2 is SYGVQD (reference sequence). The trim removed 2 bases at V and 10 bases at J, leaving 4 bases unmatched. The CDR3 has 12 amino acids. The CDR3 loop is CASSEAGGSAFF. CDR3 nucleotide sequence: TGCGCCAGCAGTGAGGCAGGGGGATCAGCTTTCTTT.

This chain links TRBV19 with TRBJ1-5, with D possibly matching TRBD1 (6 bases). V was shortened by 5 bases and J by 0 bases, with 14 bases between the two germline ends. There are 16 residues in the CDR3. Per the germline V gene, CDR1 is LNHDA and CDR2 is SQIVND (reference sequence). CDR3 residues: CASSHRDQNSNQPQHF. The CDR3 DNA follows: TGTGCCAGTAGTCACAGGGATCAAAATAGCAATCAGCCCCAGCATTTT.

The J gene is TRBJ2-4, the V gene TRBV23-1; no clear D. TRBV23-1 is an ORF, and what it does is uncertain. V shed 0 bases and J shed 6 bases, with 12 bases lying between them. This CDR3 comprises 15 residues. The CDR3 nucleotides read TGCGCCAGCAGTCAATCGTTCGGGCAGCGAAACATTCAGTACTTC. Translating gives CASSQSFGQRNIQYF.

The chain is built from TRBV5-6 and TRBJ1-6; no clear D. Trimming shortened V by 3 bases and J by 9 bases, and 13 bases separated the two germline ends. Germline-derived CDR1 and CDR2 are SGHDT and YYEEEE. The CDR3 spans 14 residues. Written as DNA, the CDR3 is TGTGCCAGCAGCTCTGAGACCCCGGGTTCACCCCTCCACTTT. Encoded protein: CASSSETPGSPLHF. The full variable domain, in which reference TRBV5-6 and TRBJ1-6 provide the parts outside the CDR3, is DAGVTQSPTHLIKTRGQQVTLRCSPKSGHDTVSWYQQALGQGPQFIFQYYEEEERQRGNFPDRFSGHQFPNYSSELNVNALLLGDSALYLCASSSETPGSPLHFGNGTRLTVT.

This clone showed up just once. The chain has TRBV5-8 and TRBJ1-1; maybe TRBD1 (6 bases). This CDR3 is 13 amino acids long. The germline CDR1 and CDR2 sequences are SGHTS and YDEGEE. The V gene lost 0 bases and the J gene lost 10 bases, with 13 bases spanning the gap. The CDR3 DNA is TGTGCCAGCAGCTTGGCCTCCAGGGGAGGAGCTTTCTTT. Translation: CASSLASRGGAFF.

J is TRBJ2-2 and V is TRBV27; tentatively, D is TRBD1 or TRBD2 (5 bases each). The germline V gene encodes CDR1 MNHEY and CDR2 SMNVEV (reference sequence). The CDR3 spans 15 residues. Trimming took off 5 bases at V and 4 bases at J, with 14 bases between the two ends. CDR3 DNA: TGTGCCAGCAGTGCCCGGGACGTCACCACCGGGGAGCTGTTTTTT. It is translated as CASSARDVTTGELFF.

The rearrangement joins TRBV19 to TRBJ2-7, with D possibly TRBD2 on 5 matching bases. CDR1 is LNHDA, CDR2 SQIVND, per germline (reference sequence). Trimming shortened V by 3 bases and J by 4 bases, and 13 bases separated the two germline ends. This CDR3 is built from 14 residues. The CDR3, as DNA: TGTGCCAGTAGTATTTCGGGGATCGCGTACGAGCAGTACTTC. Its translation: CASSISGIAYEQYF.

The chain joins TRBV2 to TRBJ1-4; D call uncertain. V shed 5 bases and J shed 5 bases, with 12 bases lying between them. Germline values: CDR1 SNHLY, CDR2 FYNNEI. This CDR3 spans 14 amino acids. Written as DNA, the CDR3 is TGTGCCAGCAGTCCGAGGGCCGTAAATGAAAAACTGTTTTTT. Its translation is CASSPRAVNEKLFF.

The genes are TRBV19 and TRBJ2-1; TRBD2 matches 12 bases. The CDR3 contains 14 residues. Trimming cost V 7 bases and J 8 bases; bases outside gene matches: 6. Germline assignment: CDR1 LNHDA and CDR2 SQIVND (reference sequence). CDR3 nucleotides: TGTGCCAGTACCGGACTAGCGGGGTGGGATGAGCAGTTCTTC. Protein sequence: CASTGLAGWDEQFF.

The chain joins TRBV2 to TRBJ1-2; 7 bases map to TRBD1. Trimming cost V 6 bases and J 4 bases; bases outside gene matches: 8. This CDR3 is 14 amino acids long. Germline V CDR1 and CDR2: SNHLY, FYNNEI. The CDR3 sequence is CASRGQSQVYGYTF. In DNA form, the CDR3 reads TGTGCCAGCAGGGGACAGTCTCAGGTCTATGGCTACACCTTC.

The chain is built from TRBV12-5 and TRBJ2-2; the D call may be TRBD1 or TRBD2 (7 bases each). The CDR3 consists of 15 residues. Germline V lookup: CDR1 LGHNT, CDR2 FRNRAP. Trimming pared 2 bases from V and 5 bases from J, leaving 12 bases between. CDR3 loop: CASGLTGEGTGELFF. CDR3 bases: TGTGCTAGTGGTTTGACAGGGGAGGGTACCGGGGAGCTGTTTTTT.

This clone showed up just once. The chain has TRBV5-1 and TRBJ2-1, with D tentatively TRBD1 or TRBD2 (5 bases each). V lost 0 bases and J lost 3, with 10 bases in between. CDR1 is SGHRS and CDR2 is YFSETQ in the germline V gene. The CDR3 is made up of 15 amino acids. The CDR3 coding sequence is TGCGCCAGCAGCTTGGCGGGGCTGGACTACAATGAGCAGTTCTTC. Residues: CASSLAGLDYNEQFF.

V gene TRBV6-5 combines with J gene TRBJ2-1; the D gene is possibly TRBD1 (6 bases). This CDR3 has 12 residues. Trimming shortened V by 6 bases and J by 8 bases, and 11 bases separated the two germline ends. The germline V gene encodes CDR1 MNHEY and CDR2 SVGAGI. CDR3: CASSLQGDEQFF. The DNA of the CDR3 is TGTGCCAGCAGCCTACAGGGCGATGAGCAGTTCTTC.

This clone was observed a single time. This sequence joins TRBV9 and TRBJ1-6, with TRBD1 as a possible D gene (5 bases). Trimming removed 3 bases from V and 7 bases from J, with 8 bases in between. Germline V gene lookup returns CDR1 SGDLS and CDR2 YYNGEE. This CDR3 contains 13 residues. CDR3 DNA: TGTGCCAGCAGCGCCGAGGGGAATTCACCCCTCCACTTT. It encodes CASSAEGNSPLHF. Together with reference TRBV9 and TRBJ1-6, the CDR3 gives the full variable domain: DSGVTQTPKHLITATGQRVTLRCSPRSGDLSVYWYQQSLDQGLQFLIQYYNGEERAKGNILERFSAQQFPDLHSELNLSSLELGDSALYFCASSAEGNSPLHFGNGTRLTVT.

The V call is TRBV11-3, the J call TRBJ2-1; possibly TRBD1 or TRBD2 for D (6 bases each). The CDR3 covers 13 residues. Per the germline V gene, CDR1 is SGHNT and CDR2 is YENEEA. Trimming removed 2 bases at V and 12 bases at J, with 14 bases between. CDR3 residues: CASSLSAGQWQFF. The DNA for the CDR3 is TGTGCCAGCAGCTTAAGCGCGGGACAATGGCAGTTCTTC.

The chain recombines TRBV11-3 with TRBJ2-1; D remains ambiguous. Per the germline V gene, CDR1 is SGHNT and CDR2 is YENEEA. Between the trimmed V and J ends, which lost 5 bases and 8 bases, there was a span of 10 bases. The CDR3 consists of 12 residues. The CDR3 sequence: CASSRWSDEQFF. In nucleotides, the CDR3 is TGTGCCAGCAGCCGCTGGTCGGATGAGCAGTTCTTC. Using reference TRBV11-3 and TRBJ2-1 for the parts outside the CDR3, the full variable domain is EAGVVQSPRYKIIEKKQPVAFWCNPISGHNTLYWYLQNLGQGPELLIRYENEEAVDDSQLPKDRFSAERLKGVDSTLKIQPAELGDSAVYLCASSRWSDEQFFGPGTRLTVL.

The chain links TRBV5-5 to TRBJ2-5; 7 bases align to TRBD1. Germline CDR1 SGHKS, CDR2 YYEKEE (reference sequence). The trim removed 5 bases at V and 1 base at J, leaving 8 bases unmatched. CDR3 length equals 15 residues. DNA for the CDR3: TGTGCCAGCAGTCCTCCGGGACAGACCCAAGAGACCCAGTACTTC. It is translated as CASSPPGQTQETQYF.

This chain joins TRBV19 and TRBJ1-3, with D maybe TRBD1 (5 bases). CDR1 LNHDA and CDR2 SQIVND come from the germline V gene (reference sequence). The CDR3 sequence is 14 residues long. V was trimmed by 6 bases and J by 4 bases, leaving 13 bases between them. As DNA, the CDR3 is TGTGCCAGTAGGTCCGCCAGGGAGGGAAACACCATATATTTT. Translating it yields CASRSAREGNTIYF.

This rearrangement joins TRBV27 to TRBJ2-1; unclear D gene. The CDR3 consists of 12 residues. Trimming left V 4 bases short and J 14 bases short, with 15 bases between. Germline V gives CDR1 MNHEY, CDR2 SMNVEV (reference sequence). This chain's CDR3 is CASSYGGTEEFF. CDR3 coding DNA: TGTGCCAGCAGTTACGGCGGAACCGAGGAGTTCTTC.

The chain employs TRBV12-5 and TRBJ2-1; D call uncertain. This CDR3 has 13 amino acids. In germline, CDR1 is LGHNT, CDR2 FRNRAP. Trimming cost V 0 bases and J 7 bases, with 7 bases left between them. Here the CDR3 DNA reads TGTGCTAGTGGTTTGGTACTGGGGAATGAGCAGTTCTTC. Encoded protein: CASGLVLGNEQFF.

The J gene is TRBJ1-6, the V gene TRBV5-4; D may be TRBD1 (6 bases). This CDR3 has 15 residues. Deletions cut 4 bases from V and 9 bases from J, with 17 bases between. Germline assignment: CDR1 SGHNT and CDR2 YYREEE (reference sequence). This CDR3 reads CASSPGAFTGSPLHF. The CDR3 bases are TGTGCCAGCAGCCCGGGGGCGTTCACGGGTTCACCCCTCCACTTT. Looking up the rest from reference TRBV5-4 and TRBJ1-6 gives the full variable domain: ETGVTQSPTHLIKTRGQQVTLRCSSQSGHNTVSWYQQALGQGPQFIFQYYREEENGRGNFPPRFSGLQFPNYSSELNVNALELDDSALYLCASSPGAFTGSPLHFGNGTRLTVT.

The chain uses TRBV9 and TRBJ2-7; D may be TRBD1 (6 bases). Germline CDR1 is SGDLS and CDR2 is YYNGEE. This CDR3 is built from 16 residues. Trimming took 2 bases from V and 3 from J, leaving 18 bases between them. CDR3 nucleotide sequence: TGTGCCAGCAGCGTTGGCACAGGGACGGGGCTCTACGAGCAGTACTTC. Residues: CASSVGTGTGLYEQYF.